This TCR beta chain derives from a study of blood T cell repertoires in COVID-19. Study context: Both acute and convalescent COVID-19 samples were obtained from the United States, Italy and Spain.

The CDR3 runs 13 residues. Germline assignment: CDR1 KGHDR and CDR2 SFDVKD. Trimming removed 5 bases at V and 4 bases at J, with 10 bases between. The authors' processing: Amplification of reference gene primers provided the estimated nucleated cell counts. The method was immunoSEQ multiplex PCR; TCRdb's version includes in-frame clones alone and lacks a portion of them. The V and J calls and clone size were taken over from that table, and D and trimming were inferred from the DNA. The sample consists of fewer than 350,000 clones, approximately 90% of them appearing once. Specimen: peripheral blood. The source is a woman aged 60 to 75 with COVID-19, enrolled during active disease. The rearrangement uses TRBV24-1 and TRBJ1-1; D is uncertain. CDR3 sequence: CATSATTITEAFF. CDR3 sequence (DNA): TGTGCCACCAGTGCGACTACTATCACTGAAGCTTTCTTT.